The clone carrying this T cell receptor (beta chain) turned up a few times. This sample was taken from a study of shared clonotypes between healthy human individuals. This CDR3 is built from 14 residues. Germline V gene data show CDR1 as MDHEN and CDR2 as SYDVKM. Unmatched junction bases numbered 4, after V lost 6 bases and J lost 2 bases. Genomic DNA for unsorted samples was obtained from about 90 million PBMCs. The genomic DNA of each subset was split evenly across several immunoSEQ plates. Data came from immunoSEQ multiplex PCR; TCRdb stores just in-frame clones and leaves some out. The profile shows some 470,000 clones, about three quarters of them singletons.

Sequenced: PBMCs. J is TRBJ1-5 and V is TRBV28; 7 bases map to TRBD1. This receptor was taken from a woman between 40 and 50 years old in good health. Some clones in this sample may be carry-over from other donors' samples. The DNA for the CDR3 is TGTGCCAGCAGCCGACAGGGAGGCAATCAGCCCCAGCATTTT. Translating gives CASSRQGGNQPQHF. The full variable domain, completed using reference TRBV28 and TRBJ1-5, is DVKVTQSSRYLVKRTGEKVFLECVQDMDHENMFWYRQDPGLGLRLIYFSYDVKMKEKGDIPEGYSVSREKKERFSLILESASTNQTSMYLCASSRQGGNQPQHFGDGTRLSIL.